This TCR beta chain derives from a study of T cells in Graves' hyperthyroidism and ophthalmopathy. The study, taken as a whole, reports: Most expanded thyroid clonotypes above 0.001 also appeared in blood.

The germline gives CDR1 LNHDA, CDR2 SQIVND (reference sequence). The CDR3 runs 14 residues. V dropped 5 bases and J dropped 7; count of bases not matched to a gene: 6. As regards this clonotype: Its antigen remains unknown.

Regions amplified from RNA transcripts were the TCR beta CDR3 regions. An initial round of RT-PCR targeting the TCR CDR3 relied on the HTBI primer set. TCRdb reprocessed the multiplex PCR reads via MiXCR and lists one record per CDR3 protein. Of 300,000 to 500,000 distinct CDR3 sequences in the sample, over 12% were seen once. The TCR comes from a man in his fifties or sixties with Graves' ophthalmopathy. The chain carries TRBV19 and TRBJ2-2; 8 nucleotides match TRBD1. The sample consisted of blood. The CDR3 bases are TGTGCCAGTAGTTTGGAACAGGGGGTCGGGGAGCTGTTTTTT. Amino acid sequence: CASSLEQGVGELFF.